This is a list of T cell receptor beta chains from one sample in a study of T cell responses to AZD1222 COVID-19 vaccine. Generated by immunoSEQ multiplex PCR, the TCRdb table keeps only in-frame clones and is missing some. The repertoire holds some 130,000 clones, with over 75% as singletons. The sequences come from peripheral blood, collected on day 0 of AZD1222 vaccination. The receptors here all came from an adult in good health. CDR3s include the opening cysteine and the closing phenylalanine or tryptophan. Each record gives: V gene, D gene, J gene, clone size, CDR3 protein, CDR3 DNA. The D gene is left open where the match is weak. Not all rows give a size; the values are once, few, many and, for expanded clones, a class.

TRBV5-1	-	TRBJ1-3	-	CASSLDRGGGNTIYF	TGCGCCAGCAGCTTGGATAGGGGTGGAGGAAACACCATATATTTT
TRBV19	TRBD1	TRBJ1-5	-	CASADRGNQPQHF	TGTGCCAGTGCAGACAGGGGCAATCAGCCCCAGCATTTT
TRBV4-1	-	TRBJ2-6	-	CASSQEQAGSGANVLTF	TGCGCCAGCAGCCAAGAACAGGCGGGCTCTGGGGCCAACGTCCTGACTTTC
TRBV4-1	TRBD1	TRBJ1-6	-	CASQPGTVNNSPLHF	TGCGCCAGCCAGCCTGGGACAGTAAATAATTCACCCCTCCACTTT
TRBV10-3	-	TRBJ2-7	once	CAISARGQGHEQYF	TGTGCCATCAGTGCCCGGGGGCAGGGTCACGAGCAGTACTTC
TRBV5-1	-	TRBJ2-7	-	CASSLNSITYEQYF	TGCGCCAGCAGCTTGAACAGTATTACCTACGAGCAGTACTTC
TRBV7-2	-	TRBJ2-7	few	CASSFASANQQYF	TGTGCCAGCAGCTTTGCGAGTGCTAACCAGCAGTACTTC
TRBV5-1	-	TRBJ1-4	-	CASSSRNGEKLFF	TGCGCCAGCAGCTCCAGGAACGGCGAAAAACTGTTTTTT
TRBV7-9	TRBD1	TRBJ1-2	-	CASSFRDRAGYTF	TGTGCCAGCAGCTTCCGGGACAGGGCTGGCTACACCTTC
TRBV19	-	TRBJ2-5	-	CASSPGEAQYF	TGTGCCAGTAGCCCAGGCGAAGCCCAGTACTTC
TRBV9	-	TRBJ2-6	-	CASSVGYGGPSSGANVLTF	TGTGCCAGCAGCGTAGGATACGGCGGACCTAGCTCTGGGGCCAACGTCCTGACTTTC
TRBV12-3/TRBV12-4	-	TRBJ1-2	-	CASSLVGVNGYTF	TGTGCCAGCAGTTTAGTGGGGGTTAATGGCTACACCTTC
TRBV12-3/TRBV12-4	-	TRBJ2-7	-	CASSLYADQYF	TGTGCCAGCAGTTTGTACGCGGATCAGTACTTC
TRBV7-2	-	TRBJ1-5	-	CASSLGNQPQHF	TGTGCCAGCAGCTTGGGGAATCAGCCCCAGCATTTT
TRBV9	TRBD1	TRBJ2-7	-	CASSVGSQGAPNF	TGTGCCAGCAGCGTAGGATCACAGGGGGCACCCAACTTC
TRBV20-1	-	TRBJ1-1	-	CSAINTEAFF	TGCAGTGCTATCAACACTGAAGCTTTCTTT
TRBV11-2	-	TRBJ1-6	few	CASRPPGLGGSPLHF	TGTGCCAGCAGACCTCCCGGACTCGGGGGTTCACCCCTCCACTTT
TRBV2	TRBD1	TRBJ1-5	-	CASTGGTGINQPQHF	TGTGCCAGCACGGGGGGGACAGGGATTAATCAGCCCCAGCATTTT
TRBV5-4	TRBD2	TRBJ2-3	once	CASSPRSGRPTDTQYF	TGTGCCAGCAGCCCTAGAAGCGGGAGGCCCACAGATACGCAGTATTTT
TRBV3-1/TRBV3-2	-	TRBJ1-2	once	CASSHDGRYGYTF	TGTGCCAGCAGCCACGACGGACGCTATGGCTACACCTTC
TRBV4-1	-	TRBJ2-3	once	CASSQDGSGITDTQYF	TGCGCCAGCAGCCAAGATGGTAGCGGAATCACAGATACGCAGTATTTT
TRBV24-1	TRBD1	TRBJ2-3	once	CATSDPNPGQGSDTQYF	TGTGCCACCAGTGATCCAAATCCGGGACAGGGGTCAGATACGCAGTATTTT
TRBV29-1	-	TRBJ1-2	-	CSVKDNYGYTF	TGCAGCGTTAAGGACAACTATGGCTACACCTTC